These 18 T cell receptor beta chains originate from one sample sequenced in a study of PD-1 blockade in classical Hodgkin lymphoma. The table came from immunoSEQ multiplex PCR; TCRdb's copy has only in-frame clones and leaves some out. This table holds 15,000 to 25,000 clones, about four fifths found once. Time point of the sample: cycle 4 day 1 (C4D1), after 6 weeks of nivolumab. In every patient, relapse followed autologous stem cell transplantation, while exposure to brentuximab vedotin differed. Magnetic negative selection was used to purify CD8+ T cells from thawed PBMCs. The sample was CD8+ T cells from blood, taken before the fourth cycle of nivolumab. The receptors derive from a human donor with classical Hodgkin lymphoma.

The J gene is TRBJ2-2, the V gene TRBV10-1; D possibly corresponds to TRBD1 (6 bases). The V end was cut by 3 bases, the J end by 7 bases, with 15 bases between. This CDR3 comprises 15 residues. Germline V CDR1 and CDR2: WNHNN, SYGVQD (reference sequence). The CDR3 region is CASSERGKGDGELFF. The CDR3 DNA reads TGCGCCAGCAGTGAAAGGGGGAAGGGTGACGGGGAGCTGTTTTTT.

The CDR3 loop is CASSLTGGYYEQYF. The CDR3 DNA follows: TGTGCCAGCAGCCTGACAGGGGGCTACTACGAGCAGTACTTC. This rearrangement joins TRBV2 to TRBJ2-7; 10 positions match TRBD1. The V gene's germline CDR1 is SNHLY and CDR2 FYNNEI. Trimming took 6 bases from V and 3 from J; bases not matched to a gene: 5. The CDR3 has 14 amino acids.

CDR3 DNA sequence: TGTGCCAGCAGTGAGGGGACAGACTCCTACGAGCAGTACTTC. Protein product: CASSEGTDSYEQYF. The chain is built from TRBV2 and TRBJ2-7; 7 nucleotides align to TRBD1. From germline, CDR1 is SNHLY and CDR2 FYNNEI. The CDR3 extends over 14 amino acids. The V and J ends lost 3 bases and 0 bases, in that order; junction bases with no gene match: 2.

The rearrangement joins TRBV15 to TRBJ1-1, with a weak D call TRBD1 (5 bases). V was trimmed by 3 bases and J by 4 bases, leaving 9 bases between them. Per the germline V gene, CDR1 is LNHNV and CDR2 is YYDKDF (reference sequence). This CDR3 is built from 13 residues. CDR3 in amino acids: CATSSSGSTEAFF. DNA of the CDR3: TGTGCCACCAGCAGTTCAGGGAGCACTGAAGCTTTCTTT.

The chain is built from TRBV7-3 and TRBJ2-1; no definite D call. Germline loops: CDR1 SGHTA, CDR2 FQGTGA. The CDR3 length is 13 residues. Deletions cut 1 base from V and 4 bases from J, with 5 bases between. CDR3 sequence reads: CASSLMGYNEQFF. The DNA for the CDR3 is TGTGCCAGCAGCTTAATGGGATACAATGAGCAGTTCTTC.

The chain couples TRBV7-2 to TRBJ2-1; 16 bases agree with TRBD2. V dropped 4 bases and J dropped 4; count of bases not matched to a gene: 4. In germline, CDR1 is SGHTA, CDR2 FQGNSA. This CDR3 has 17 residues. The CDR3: CASSSGLAGGSYNEQFF. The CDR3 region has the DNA TGTGCCAGCAGCTCGGGACTAGCGGGGGGGTCATACAATGAGCAGTTCTTC.

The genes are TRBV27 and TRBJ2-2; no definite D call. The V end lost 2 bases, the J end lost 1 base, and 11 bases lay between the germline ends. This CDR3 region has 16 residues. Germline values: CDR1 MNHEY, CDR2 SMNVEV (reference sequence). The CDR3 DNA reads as TGTGCCAGCAGTTTAGATCTCCCCCTGAACACCGGGGAGCTGTTTTTT. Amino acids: CASSLDLPLNTGELFF.

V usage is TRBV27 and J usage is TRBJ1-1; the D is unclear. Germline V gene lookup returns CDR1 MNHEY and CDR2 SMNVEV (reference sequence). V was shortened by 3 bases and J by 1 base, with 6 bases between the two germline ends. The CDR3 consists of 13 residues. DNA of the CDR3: TGTGCCAGCAGTTTTCCCGGGAACACTGAAGCTTTCTTT. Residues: CASSFPGNTEAFF.

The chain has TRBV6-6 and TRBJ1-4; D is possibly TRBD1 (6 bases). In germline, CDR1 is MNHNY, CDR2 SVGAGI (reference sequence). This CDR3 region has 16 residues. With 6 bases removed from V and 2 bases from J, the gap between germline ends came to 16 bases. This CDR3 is CASSPVRGGTNEKLFF. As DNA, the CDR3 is TGTGCCAGCAGCCCTGTGAGGGGGGGCACTAATGAAAAACTGTTTTTT.

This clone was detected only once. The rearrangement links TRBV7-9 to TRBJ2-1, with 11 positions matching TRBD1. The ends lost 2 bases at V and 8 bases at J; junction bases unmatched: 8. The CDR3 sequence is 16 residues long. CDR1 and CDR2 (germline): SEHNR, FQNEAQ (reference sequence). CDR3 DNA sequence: TGTGCCAGCAGCTTACTCCCCGGGACAGGGGGGTATGAGCAGTTCTTC. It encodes CASSLLPGTGGYEQFF. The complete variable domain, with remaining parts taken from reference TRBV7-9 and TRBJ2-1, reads DTGVSQNPRHKITKRGQNVTFRCDPISEHNRLYWYRQTLGQGPEFLTYFQNEAQLEKSRLLSDRFSAERPKGSFSTLEIQRTEQGDSAMYLCASSLLPGTGGYEQFFGPGTRLTVL.

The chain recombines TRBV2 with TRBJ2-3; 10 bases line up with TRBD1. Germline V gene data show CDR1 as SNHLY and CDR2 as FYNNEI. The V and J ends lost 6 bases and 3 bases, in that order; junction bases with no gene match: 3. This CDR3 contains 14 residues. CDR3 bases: TGTGCCAGCAGCCCGGGACAGGGGACAGATACGCAGTATTTT. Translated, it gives CASSPGQGTDTQYF. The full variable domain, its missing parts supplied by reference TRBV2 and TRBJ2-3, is EPEVTQTPSHQVTQMGQEVILRCVPISNHLYFYWYRQILGQKVEFLVSFYNNEISEKSEIFDDQFSVERPDGSNFTLKIRSTKLEDSAMYFCASSPGQGTDTQYFGPGTRLTVL.

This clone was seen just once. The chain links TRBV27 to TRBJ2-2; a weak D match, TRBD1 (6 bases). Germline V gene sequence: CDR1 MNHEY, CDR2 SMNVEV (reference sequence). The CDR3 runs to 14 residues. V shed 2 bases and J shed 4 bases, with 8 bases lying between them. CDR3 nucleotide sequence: TGTGCCAGCAGTTTAACCAGGGGCACCGGGGAGCTGTTTTTT. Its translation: CASSLTRGTGELFF.

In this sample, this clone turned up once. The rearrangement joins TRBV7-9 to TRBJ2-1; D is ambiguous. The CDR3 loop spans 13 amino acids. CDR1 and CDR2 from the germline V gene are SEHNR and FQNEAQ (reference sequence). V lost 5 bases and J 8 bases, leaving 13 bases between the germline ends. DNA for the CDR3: TGTGCCAGCAGCGCCGACCCCCTTGATGAGCAGTTCTTC. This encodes CASSADPLDEQFF. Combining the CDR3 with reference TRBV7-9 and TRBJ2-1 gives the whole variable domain DTGVSQNPRHKITKRGQNVTFRCDPISEHNRLYWYRQTLGQGPEFLTYFQNEAQLEKSRLLSDRFSAERPKGSFSTLEIQRTEQGDSAMYLCASSADPLDEQFFGPGTRLTVL.

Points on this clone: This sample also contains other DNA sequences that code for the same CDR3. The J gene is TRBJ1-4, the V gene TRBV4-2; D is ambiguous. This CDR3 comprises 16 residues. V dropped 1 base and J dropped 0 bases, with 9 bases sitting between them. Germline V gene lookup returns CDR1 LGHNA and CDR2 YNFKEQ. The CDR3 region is CASSQVLGATNEKLFF. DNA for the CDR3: TGTGCCAGCAGCCAAGTCCTGGGCGCAACTAATGAAAAACTGTTTTTT.

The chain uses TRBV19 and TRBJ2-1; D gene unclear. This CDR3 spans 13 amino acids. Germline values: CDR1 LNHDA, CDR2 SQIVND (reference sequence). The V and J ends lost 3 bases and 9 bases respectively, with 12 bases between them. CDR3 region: CASSIAPVGEQFF. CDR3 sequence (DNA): TGTGCCAGTAGTATCGCTCCGGTGGGTGAGCAGTTCTTC. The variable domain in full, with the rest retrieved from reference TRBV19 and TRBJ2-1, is DGGITQSPKYLFRKEGQNVTLSCEQNLNHDAMYWYRQDPGQGLRLIYYSQIVNDFQKGDIAEGYSVSREKKESFPLTVTSAQKNPTAFYLCASSIAPVGEQFFGPGTRLTVL.

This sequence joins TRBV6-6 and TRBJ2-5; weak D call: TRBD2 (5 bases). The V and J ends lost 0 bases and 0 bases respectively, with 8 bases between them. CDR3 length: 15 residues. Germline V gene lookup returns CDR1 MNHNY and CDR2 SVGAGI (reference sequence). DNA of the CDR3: TGTGCCAGCAGTTACTCAGCGGCAGACCAAGAGACCCAGTACTTC. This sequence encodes CASSYSAADQETQYF.

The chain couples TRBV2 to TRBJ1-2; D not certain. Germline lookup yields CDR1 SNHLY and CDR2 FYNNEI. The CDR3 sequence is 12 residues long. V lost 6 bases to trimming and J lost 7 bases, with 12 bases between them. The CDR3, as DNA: TGTGCCAGCAGGCCCCCTGGCAGTGGCTACACCTTC. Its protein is CASRPPGSGYTF. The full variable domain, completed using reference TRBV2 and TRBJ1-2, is EPEVTQTPSHQVTQMGQEVILRCVPISNHLYFYWYRQILGQKVEFLVSFYNNEISEKSEIFDDQFSVERPDGSNFTLKIRSTKLEDSAMYFCASRPPGSGYTFGSGTRLTVV.

The CDR3 nucleotides read TGTGCCAGCAGCTTTACAGGTACCACAGATACGCAGTATTTT. This codes for CASSFTGTTDTQYF. The chain combines TRBV11-3 with TRBJ2-3, with D possibly TRBD1 on 5 matching bases. CDR3 length: 14 residues. V lost 3 bases to trimming and J lost 2 bases, with 9 bases between them. Germline CDR1 is SGHNT and CDR2 is YENEEA.